The sequence of this T cell receptor beta chain was determined in a study of blood T cell repertoires in COVID-19 (dated by TCRdb to the early 2020s). General notes on the study: Samples from collaborators originated in the United States, Italy and Spain and spanned both the acute and convalescent phases of COVID-19. The prospective study material was composed of cDNA or gDNA derived from T cells, B-cell-depleted T cells, or PBMCs. Where available, HLA class I and class II types were obtained from metadata supplied by the sample provider rather than from assay-based typing. Sample metadata almost always included a de-identified subject ID, COVID-19 status, age in years and sex. Samples came from the ongoing ImmuneRACE study (first 160 participants) plus 1,254 subjects from 6 global collaborators. The repertoires were released in a freely available public database meant as a resource for research on the immune response to SARS-CoV-2. The dataset comprised deeply sampled blood TCRbeta repertoires from subjects exposed to, actively infected with, or recovered from COVID-19.

In Seattle, one collaborating source enrolled patients while the infection was active and tracked those patients longitudinally over the course of disease. Whole blood was collected in K2EDTA tubes by collaborating institutions according to the institutions' own protocols. For TCRbeta analysis, collaborators shipped samples as frozen whole blood, isolated PBMCs, or DNA extracted from either of those sample types. Study-wide findings and limitations: The quantity of clinical and demographic metadata differed by source and by participant and was supplied without curation.

TCRbeta CDR3 regions were amplified from genomic DNA by means of the immunoSEQ Assay, a bias-controlled multiplex PCR. The study's processing was this. Nucleated cell counts per sample were estimated from amplification of reference gene primers within the assay. To quantify the absolute abundance of each unique TCRbeta CDR3 rearrangement, sequence reads were collapsed and filtered. Productive Simpson clonality was computed per sample as the square root of Simpson's diversity index over productive rearrangements. The table was pulled from immuneACCESS by TCRdb, which kept in-frame rearrangements only. Such tables lose some clones; where checked, under half of the loss comes from unresolved V genes, and the rest has no known cause. V and J calls plus clone size are reproduced from that table; the DNA served to infer D and trimming. For this sample the table gives approximately 300,000 clones, of which 70% to 85% were detected only once. The ten largest clonotypes hold roughly 0.87% of the sample.

V and J are truncated by 0 bases and 3 bases respectively, leaving an intervening sequence of 6 bases. As encoded in the germline V gene, CDR1 is MNHEY while CDR2 is SVGAGI. The CDR3 runs 13 amino acids, cysteine and phenylalanine included. Only the CDR3 DNA stays, 39 bases, in frame from base 1. As to this clone: Its antigen is currently not known. No quality values exist for individual bases; no much larger clone is one base distant.

The sequence was obtained from a human donor with COVID-19, enrolled during active disease. The donor label of this sample is uncertain. The chain is assembled from TRBV6-5 and TRBJ2-7, with no confident D gene call. Sequencing was performed on peripheral blood. The nucleotides are TGTGCCAGCAGTTACTCGATTAGCTACGAGCAGTACTTC. This codes for CASSYSISYEQYF.